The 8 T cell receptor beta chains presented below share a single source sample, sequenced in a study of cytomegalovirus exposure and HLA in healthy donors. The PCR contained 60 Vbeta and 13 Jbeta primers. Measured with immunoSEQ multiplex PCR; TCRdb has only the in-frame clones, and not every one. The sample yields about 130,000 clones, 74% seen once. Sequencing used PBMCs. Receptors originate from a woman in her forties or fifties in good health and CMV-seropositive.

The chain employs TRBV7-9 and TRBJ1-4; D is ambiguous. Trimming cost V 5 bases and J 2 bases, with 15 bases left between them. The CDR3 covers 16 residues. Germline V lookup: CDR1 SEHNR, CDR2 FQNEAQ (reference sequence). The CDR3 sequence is CASSLEGLGTNEKLFF. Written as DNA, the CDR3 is TGTGCCAGCAGCCTGGAGGGCCTGGGGACTAATGAAAAACTGTTTTTT.

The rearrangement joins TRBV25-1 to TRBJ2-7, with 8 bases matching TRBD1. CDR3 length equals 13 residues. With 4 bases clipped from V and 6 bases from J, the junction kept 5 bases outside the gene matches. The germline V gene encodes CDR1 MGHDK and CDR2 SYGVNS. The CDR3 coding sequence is TGTGCCAGCAGTGGGACAGGGCCGGGCGAGCAGTACTTC. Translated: CASSGTGPGEQYF.

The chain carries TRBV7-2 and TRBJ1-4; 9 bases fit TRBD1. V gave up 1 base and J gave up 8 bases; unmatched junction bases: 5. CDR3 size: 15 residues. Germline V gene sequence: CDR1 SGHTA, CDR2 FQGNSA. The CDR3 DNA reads TGTGCCAGCAGCTTAGGGGGACAGGGTGGAGAAAAACTGTTTTTT. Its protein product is CASSLGGQGGEKLFF.

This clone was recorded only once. The CDR3 here is CASSFMSLNTGELFF. The CDR3 bases are TGTGCCAGCAGCTTTATGTCCCTGAACACCGGGGAGCTGTTTTTT. V gene TRBV5-4 combines with J gene TRBJ2-2; D unresolved. The ends were cut back, 2 bases at V and 1 base at J, with 9 bases in the middle. The CDR3 length is 15 residues. Germline V lookup: CDR1 SGHNT, CDR2 YYREEE (reference sequence).

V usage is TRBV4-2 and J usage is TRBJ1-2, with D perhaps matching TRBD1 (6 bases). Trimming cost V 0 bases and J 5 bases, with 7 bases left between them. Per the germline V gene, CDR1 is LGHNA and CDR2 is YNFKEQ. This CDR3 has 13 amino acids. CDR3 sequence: CASSQEGQYGYTF. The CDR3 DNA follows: TGTGCCAGCAGCCAAGAAGGACAGTATGGCTACACCTTC.

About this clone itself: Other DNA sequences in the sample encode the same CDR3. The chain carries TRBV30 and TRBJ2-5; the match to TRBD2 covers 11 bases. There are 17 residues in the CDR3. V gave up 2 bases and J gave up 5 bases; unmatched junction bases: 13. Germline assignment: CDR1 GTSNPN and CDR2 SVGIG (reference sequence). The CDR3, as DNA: TGTGCCTGGAGTAGAAGACTAGCGGGGTTGATCAGGGAGACCCAGTACTTC. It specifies CAWSRRLAGLIRETQYF.

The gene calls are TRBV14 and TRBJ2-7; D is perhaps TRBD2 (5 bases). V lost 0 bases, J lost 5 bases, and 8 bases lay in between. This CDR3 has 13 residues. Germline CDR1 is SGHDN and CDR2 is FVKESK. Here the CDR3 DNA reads TGTGCCAGCAGCCAAGAATTGAGGGACGAGCAGTACTTC. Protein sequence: CASSQELRDEQYF.

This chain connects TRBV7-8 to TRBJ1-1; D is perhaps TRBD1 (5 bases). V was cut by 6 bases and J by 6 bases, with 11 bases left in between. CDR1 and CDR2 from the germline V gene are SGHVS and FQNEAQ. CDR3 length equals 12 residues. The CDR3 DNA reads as TGTGCCAGCAGTAGGGGAATCTCTGAAGCTTTCTTT. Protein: CASSRGISEAFF.